These 4 T cell receptor beta chains were sequenced from one sample in a study of blood T cell repertoires in COVID-19. Generated by immunoSEQ multiplex PCR, the TCRdb table keeps only in-frame clones and is missing some. The sample lists about 35,000 clones, around four fifths occurring once. The sample was peripheral blood. Source of these receptors: a man aged 80 or over with acute or convalescent COVID-19.

The J gene is TRBJ1-5, the V gene TRBV18; a possible D gene is TRBD1 (6 bases). Germline loops: CDR1 KGHSH, CDR2 LQKENI. The CDR3 has 14 residues. V dropped 0 bases and J dropped 6 bases, with 9 bases sitting between them. CDR3 loop: CASSPPGAGQPQHF. The CDR3 nucleotides are TGTGCCAGCTCACCACCGGGGGCGGGTCAGCCCCAGCATTTT.

The chain carries TRBV7-2 and TRBJ2-1; D might be TRBD2 (6 bases). This CDR3 is 14 amino acids long. The germline V gene has CDR1 SGHTA and CDR2 FQGNSA. V was pared by 4 bases and J by 5 bases, with 12 bases between. This CDR3 reads CASSSREFNNEQFF. The CDR3 DNA sequence: TGTGCCAGCAGCTCCCGGGAGTTTAACAATGAGCAGTTCTTC.

The chain carries TRBV7-9 and TRBJ1-1; D uncertain. This CDR3 spans 15 amino acids. The V gene lost 1 base and the J gene lost 4 bases, with 13 bases spanning the gap. Germline V gene lookup returns CDR1 SEHNR and CDR2 FQNEAQ (reference sequence). Here the CDR3 DNA reads TGTGCCAGCAGCTTAGTAGAGGGATCGGGCACTGAAGCTTTCTTT. This translates into CASSLVEGSGTEAFF.

The chain links TRBV4-2 to TRBJ2-3; tentative D call: TRBD1 (6 bases). CDR1 is LGHNA, CDR2 YNFKEQ, per germline. Trimming took off 0 bases at V and 6 bases at J, with 10 bases between the two ends. This CDR3 region has 14 residues. The chain's CDR3 is CASSQEGATDTQYF. The CDR3, as DNA: TGTGCCAGCAGCCAAGAGGGGGCAACGGATACGCAGTATTTT.